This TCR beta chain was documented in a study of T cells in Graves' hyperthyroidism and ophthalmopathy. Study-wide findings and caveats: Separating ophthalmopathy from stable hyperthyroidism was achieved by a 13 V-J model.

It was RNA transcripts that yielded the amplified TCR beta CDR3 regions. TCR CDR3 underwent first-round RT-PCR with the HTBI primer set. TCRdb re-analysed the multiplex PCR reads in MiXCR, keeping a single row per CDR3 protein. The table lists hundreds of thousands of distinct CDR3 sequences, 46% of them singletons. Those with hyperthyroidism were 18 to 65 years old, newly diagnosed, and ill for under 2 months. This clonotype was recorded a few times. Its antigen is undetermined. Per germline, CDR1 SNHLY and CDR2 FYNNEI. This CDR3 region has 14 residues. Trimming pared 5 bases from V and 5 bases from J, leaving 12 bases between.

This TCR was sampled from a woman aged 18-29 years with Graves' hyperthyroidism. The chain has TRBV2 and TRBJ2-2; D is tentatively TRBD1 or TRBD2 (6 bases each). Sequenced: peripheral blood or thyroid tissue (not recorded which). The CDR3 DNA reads TGTGCCAGCAGTTGGGGGGCAGAGACCGGGGAGCTGTTTTTT. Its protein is CASSWGAETGELFF.